This TCR beta chain was recovered during a study of T cell responses to AZD1222 COVID-19 vaccine (dated by TCRdb to the early 2020s). Broadly, across the study: A total of 233 trial participants underwent TCR sequencing, of whom some 210 received two doses of AZD1222 and some 25 received two doses of the MenACWY control vaccine. Enrollment into the trials was organized by age into subgroups of 18-55, 56-69 and 70-plus years, and those subgroups contained roughly 150, 30 and 60 TCR-sequenced participants, respectively.

Findings and caveats that apply to the study as a whole: After two AZD1222 doses, spike-specific TCR breadth and depth were significantly higher than at day 0 and than in MenACWY recipients. The vaccine-associated CD4 TCRs covered the entire spike protein, and the dominant responses fell in regions 160-218 and 743-854. Most participants were white British and females outnumbered males, and the authors suggested that clonal diversity may have been underestimated. Conclusions about previously exposed vaccinees are limited, since just a handful of AZD1222 recipients were seropositive for SARS-CoV-2 at baseline. No day 14 peak-response samples were available, so repertoires were characterized only after the peak T cell response. The 56-69-year group was small, and its depth increase did not reach significance, likely because of low power. Epitopes outside the regions mutated in the B.1.351 and B.1.1.7 variants were reportedly recognized by nearly half of the unique spike-specific TCRs.

The CDR1 and CDR2 encoded by the germline V gene (reference sequence) are MNHEY and SMNVEV. The CDR3 goes from the cysteine to the phenylalanine over 13 residues. Solely the CDR3 DNA is kept, with 39 bases framed from the first base. Trimming at the junction amounts to 8 bases on V and 8 bases on J, and the germline ends lie 18 bases apart. The CDR3 regions of human TCRbeta chains were analyzed by immunosequencing. Regarding the original processing steps: Repertoire TCRs were matched against a reference library of SARS-CoV-2-specific TCRs generated with the MIRA antigen-specificity platform. Breadth was defined as the fraction of unique TCRs that were SARS-CoV-2-associated, and depth was defined as the fraction of total T cells that were SARS-CoV-2-associated. Using the MIRA data, each spike-specific TCR was assigned both to the spike region to which the TCR was reactive and to a CD4 or CD8 class. Log10-transformed breadth and depth values were compared by one-way ANOVA with Sidak's multiple comparisons tests. The immuneACCESS repertoire file appears here via TCRdb, limited to in-frame rearrangements. These files lack a portion of the clones; in checked studies, under half of the deficit traces to unresolved V genes, and the cause of the others is not known. The V and J calls and clone size come from that table; D and trimming were worked out from the DNA. A total of some 200,000 clones appear in this sample, approximately 91% of them only once. The ten largest clonotypes hold 3% to 3.5% of the sample.

Points on this clone: It has no known antigen specificity. The record has no base qualities; no much larger clone is one base away.

The sample's time point label is to be understood as: about 28 days (+/-7) after the second vaccine dose. AZD1222 recipients with second doses at about 4 weeks or about 12 weeks were pooled, because spike-specific TCR depth and breadth did not differ between schedules. The vaccinee samples were drawn from two UK trials, COV001 and COV002, one of which was a single-blind randomized controlled phase 2/3 trial testing AZD1222 (ChAdOx1 nCoV-19) in healthy adults. For TCRbeta chain sequencing, PBMC samples from trial participants were taken at day 0 and at day 28 after the second dose. This clonotype was sampled from an adult who received the AZD1222 COVID-19 vaccine. The sequencing used peripheral blood, collected 28 days after the second AZD1222 dose. Recombination joined TRBV27 with TRBJ1-2; the D gene is possibly TRBD1, with 5 bases matching. The nucleotides read TGTGCCAGCCGGGACTCCGGAACGGCAGGCTACACCTTC. Its translation reads: CASRDSGTAGYTF.